The 16 T cell receptor beta chains below were found in one sample sequenced in a study of metastatic and nonmetastatic thyroid tumors. All patients were untreated before thyroid surgery. From the PCR reads, TCRdb re-called clones with MiXCR. The repertoire holds about 22,000 clones, with less than 15% as singletons. Input material: tumor tissue. These receptors all stem from a female donor with papillary thyroid cancer or a benign thyroid nodule (not recorded which). Some clones in this sample may be carry-over from other donors' samples.

The table lists this clone with many counts. V usage is TRBV2 and J usage is TRBJ2-3; D gene ambiguous. CDR1 and CDR2 from the germline V gene are SNHLY and FYNNEI. The CDR3 length is 12 residues. V was trimmed by 2 bases and J by 5 bases, leaving 5 bases between them. CDR3 loop: CASSETGDTQYF. The CDR3, as DNA: TGTGCCAGCAGTGAAACGGGAGATACGCAGTATTTT. Supplemented by reference TRBV2 and TRBJ2-3, the full variable domain reads EPEVTQTPSHQVTQMGQEVILRCVPISNHLYFYWYRQILGQKVEFLVSFYNNEISEKSEIFDDQFSVERPDGSNFTLKIRSTKLEDSAMYFCASSETGDTQYFGPGTRLTVL.

The chain recombines TRBV4-1 with TRBJ1-3; D not certain. The germline V gene has CDR1 MGHRA and CDR2 YSYEKL. The CDR3 runs 15 residues. V lost 5 bases and J lost 3, with 14 bases in between. Here the CDR3 DNA reads TGCGCCAGCAGCGCCCGGAAAAGGCTTGGAAACACCATATATTTT. Translated, it gives CASSARKRLGNTIYF.

This clone was seen ten or more times. V is TRBV5-1 and J is TRBJ2-3, with TRBD1 as a possible D gene (5 bases). Trimming took off 0 bases at V and 5 bases at J, with 10 bases between the two ends. The CDR3 length is 14 residues. CDR1 and CDR2 (germline): SGHRS, YFSETQ. The CDR3 spells CASSLEGFGDTQYF. In DNA, the CDR3 is TGCGCCAGCAGCTTGGAGGGGTTTGGAGATACGCAGTATTTT.

At least ten counts were recorded for this clone. V gene TRBV10-3 combines with J gene TRBJ2-2, with TRBD1 identical over 8 bases. J lost 2 bases, V lost 2 bases, and 4 bases had no gene match. Germline CDR1 and CDR2: ENHRY and SYGVKD. The CDR3 is 16 residues long. CDR3: CAISEKGQVNTGELFF. The DNA for the CDR3 is TGTGCCATCAGTGAGAAGGGACAGGTTAACACCGGGGAGCTGTTTTTT.

A note on this clone: This may stem from a read error, because a much larger clone lies one nucleotide away. In the same sample, other DNA sequences code for this CDR3. V gene TRBV20-1 combines with J gene TRBJ2-5; 8 bases fit TRBD1. The CDR3 loop spans 14 amino acids. Looked up from germline, CDR1 is DFQATT and CDR2 is SNEGSKA (reference sequence). The CDR3 loop is CSAGPRTGQETQYF. Here the CDR3 DNA reads TGCAGCGCTGGCCCTCGGACAGGGCAAGAGACCCAGTACTTC.

At least ten counts were recorded for this clone. The chain carries TRBV9 and TRBJ2-3; possibly TRBD1 for D (7 bases). V was pared by 0 bases and J by 0 bases, with 23 bases between. Germline V lookup: CDR1 SGDLS, CDR2 YYNGEE. This CDR3 has 20 residues. CDR3 residues: CASSVATGETRSGSTDTQYF. CDR3 nucleotide sequence: TGTGCCAGCAGCGTAGCTACAGGGGAGACCAGGAGCGGGAGCACAGATACGCAGTATTTT.

This clone was counted ten times or more. Other DNA sequences of this sample code for an identical CDR3. J is TRBJ2-2 and V is TRBV5-1, with a weak D call TRBD2 (6 bases). Germline V gives CDR1 SGHRS, CDR2 YFSETQ. The V end lost 0 bases, the J end lost 5 bases, and 8 bases lay between the germline ends. The CDR3 loop spans 14 amino acids. Here the CDR3 DNA reads TGCGCCAGCAGCTTGGATCGGGGGACCGGGGAGCTGTTTTTT. Its protein is CASSLDRGTGELFF.

This clone was seen many times. The rearrangement uses TRBV19 and TRBJ1-5; 8 positions agree with TRBD1. The CDR3 has 17 amino acids. Trimming took 5 bases from V and 5 from J; bases not matched to a gene: 14. CDR1 LNHDA and CDR2 SQIVND come from the germline V gene (reference sequence). For the CDR3, the DNA is TGTGCCAGTAGTGTCCCGGACAGGGATAAGCCTGATCAGCCCCAGCATTTT. It encodes CASSVPDRDKPDQPQHF.

This chain uses TRBV7-2 with TRBJ2-7; 9 nucleotides align to TRBD1. The CDR3 runs 15 residues. The junction had 7 bases not matched to a gene; V was cut back by 7 bases and J by 0 bases. Germline values: CDR1 SGHTA, CDR2 FQGNSA. CDR3 DNA: TGTGCCAGCAAAAGGACAGGGGCCAACTCCTACGAGCAGTACTTC. Amino acid sequence: CASKRTGANSYEQYF.

There are many counts of this clone. The J gene is TRBJ1-6, the V gene TRBV6-5; TRBD1 matches 7 bases. V shed 0 bases and J 1 base; nucleotides not matched to a gene: 9. Germline CDR1 is MNHEY and CDR2 is SVGAGI. The length of the CDR3 is 19 residues. In DNA, the CDR3 is TGTGCCAGCAGTTACTCCGGGACAGTCAGAGTGTCCTATAATTCACCCCTCCACTTT. Translated: CASSYSGTVRVSYNSPLHF.

This clone was recorded at least ten times. The chain carries TRBV3-1 and TRBJ1-4; no firm D call. CDR3 size: 13 residues. Deletions cut 6 bases from V and 8 bases from J, with 13 bases between. The germline V gene has CDR1 LGHDT and CDR2 YNNKEL (reference sequence). The CDR3 loop is CASSLGPGEKLFF. Here the CDR3 DNA reads TGTGCCAGCAGTCTCGGCCCGGGGGAAAAACTGTTTTTT.

The sample holds many counts of this clone. The genes are TRBV12-3 or TRBV12-4 and TRBJ1-2; D remains unclear. This CDR3 comprises 15 residues. V was trimmed by 6 bases and J by 6 bases, leaving 20 bases between them. The CDR3 sequence: CASSLRALEGNGYTF. The CDR3 region has the DNA TGTGCCAGCAGCCTAAGGGCCCTTGAAGGTAATGGCTACACCTTC.

At least ten counts were recorded for this clone. A much larger clone differs from this one at a single base, so this may be a read error. The chain joins TRBV27 to TRBJ2-7; D is uncertain. This CDR3 has 18 amino acids. Germline CDR1 is MNHEY and CDR2 is SMNVEV (reference sequence). V dropped 1 base and J dropped 2 bases, with 21 bases sitting between them. CDR3 in DNA: TGTGCCAGCAGTTTATTTTTCGGTTTGGTAGACAAACCCTACGAGCAGTACTTC. Protein product: CASSLFFGLVDKPYEQYF.

This clone has a handful of counts. A read error is possible here, since a much larger clone lies one base away. CDR3 nucleotide sequence: TGCAGCGTTGGCCCATACACCGGGGGGACAGATACGCAGTATTTT. Protein product: CSVGPYTGGTDTQYF. The chain is built from TRBV29-1 and TRBJ2-3, with TRBD2 matching 7 bases. Germline CDR1 reads SQVTM; CDR2 reads ANQGSEA. The trim removed 4 bases at V and 3 bases at J, leaving 10 bases unmatched. CDR3 size: 15 residues.

This clone was seen many times. The chain joins TRBV12-3 or TRBV12-4 to TRBJ1-6; the D gene is possibly TRBD1 (5 bases). This CDR3 spans 16 amino acids. Between the trimmed V and J ends, which lost 1 base and 8 bases, there was a span of 15 bases. The CDR3 DNA reads as TGTGCCAGCAGTTTAGGTTCGAGGGGCGTCTATTCACCCCTCCACTTT. Its protein is CASSLGSRGVYSPLHF.

As regards this clone: A much larger clone lies a single base off, so this may be a read error. The rearrangement joins TRBV5-1 to TRBJ2-1; maybe TRBD1 (6 bases). CDR1 and CDR2 (germline): SGHRS, YFSETQ. This CDR3 is 15 amino acids long. The CDR3 protein is CAGSLDDRYGNEQFF. For the CDR3, the DNA is TGCGCCGGCAGCTTGGACGACAGGTACGGCAATGAGCAGTTCTTC.